This T cell receptor beta chain emerged from a study of post-analysis software for immune sequencing data. General study points: Compared with controls, patients had more of five or six TRBV segments, including TRBV5-6, TRBV5-1 and TRBV20-1.

The authors incorporated unique molecular identifiers into the TCR beta cDNA libraries. MiXCR, run by TCRdb on the PCR reads, gives a single entry per CDR3 protein. The profile shows 600,000 to 700,000 distinct CDR3 sequences, approximately 60% of them singletons. As for this clonotype: The antigen is not known.

CDR3 size: 12 residues. The germline V and J ends were trimmed by 2 bases and 4 bases, with 6 bases remaining between them. Germline V gene data show CDR1 as SQVTM and CDR2 as ANQGSEA. The rearrangement joins TRBV29-1 to TRBJ2-1; D call uncertain. The specimen sequenced was blood. This receptor was identified in a girl aged 2 to 9 with multiple sclerosis. CDR3 loop: CSVEYGYNEQFF. For the CDR3, the DNA is TGCAGCGTTGAATACGGGTACAATGAGCAGTTCTTC.